Each of the 24 T cell receptor beta chains below was sequenced from the same sample in a study of CD8 T cells in Susac syndrome. Random hexamers were used to reverse transcribe 0.5 to 1 ug of RNA. Each CDR3 protein gets one entry after TCRdb re-called the immunoSEQ multiplex PCR reads with MiXCR. The table includes about 190,000 distinct CDR3 sequences, around 95% detected once. The sequenced material came from CD4+ T cells from PBMCs. These receptors were taken from a human donor with Susac syndrome.

The CDR3 here is CASSLRADTDTQYF. The CDR3 DNA is TGCGCCAGCAGCTTGCGGGCGGACACAGATACGCAGTATTTT. The rearrangement uses TRBV5-1 and TRBJ2-3, with D hard to call. The CDR3 loop spans 14 amino acids. V lost 1 base and J 2 bases, leaving 8 bases between the germline ends. CDR1 and CDR2 (germline): SGHRS, YFSETQ.

V is TRBV5-6 and J is TRBJ2-1; possibly TRBD1 or TRBD2 for D (6 bases each). Looked up from germline, CDR1 is SGHDT and CDR2 is YYEEEE. The CDR3 runs 15 residues. Trimming left V 0 bases short and J 6 bases short, with 13 bases between. The CDR3 reads CASSLAGGAGNEQFF. In nucleotides, the CDR3 is TGTGCCAGCAGCTTGGCCGGGGGCGCGGGCAATGAGCAGTTCTTC.

The rearrangement links TRBV20-1 to TRBJ2-3, with a weak D call TRBD2 (7 bases). The V gene lost 0 bases and the J gene lost 3 bases, with 13 bases spanning the gap. Germline-derived CDR1 and CDR2 are DFQATT and SNEGSKA (reference sequence). CDR3 length: 15 residues. In DNA, the CDR3 is TGCAGTGCTAGAGATCCCAGGGGAGGGACAGATACGCAGTATTTT. Encoded protein: CSARDPRGGTDTQYF.

This chain links TRBV5-1 with TRBJ2-1; TRBD2 aligns across 10 bases. With 0 bases clipped from V and 7 bases from J, the junction kept 7 bases outside the gene matches. This CDR3 is built from 16 residues. Germline V gene data show CDR1 as SGHRS and CDR2 as YFSETQ. CDR3 sequence: CASSLEAGGLTNEQFF. DNA of the CDR3: TGCGCCAGCAGCTTGGAAGCGGGGGGGCTAACGAATGAGCAGTTCTTC. Drawing the rest from reference TRBV5-1 and TRBJ2-1, the complete variable domain is KAGVTQTPRYLIKTRGQQVTLSCSPISGHRSVSWYQQTPGQGLQFLFEYFSETQRNKGNFPGRFSGRQFSNSRSEMNVSTLELGDSALYLCASSLEAGGLTNEQFFGPGTRLTVL.

The V gene is TRBV20-1, the J gene TRBJ1-1; no definite D call. V was cut by 5 bases and J by 1 base, with 11 bases left in between. This CDR3 spans 13 amino acids. CDR1 and CDR2 (germline): DFQATT, SNEGSKA (reference sequence). CDR3 sequence reads: CSAWALGNTEAFF. CDR3 nucleotides: TGCAGTGCTTGGGCGCTAGGGAACACTGAAGCTTTCTTT.

The chain couples TRBV5-1 to TRBJ1-2; TRBD1 agrees at 7 bases. The junction had 6 bases not matched to a gene; V was cut back by 0 bases and J by 4 bases. The CDR3 consists of 15 residues. Germline values: CDR1 SGHRS, CDR2 YFSETQ. CDR3 nucleotides: TGCGCCAGCAGCTTGGGAACAGGGGACCTCTATGGCTACACCTTC. Its translation is CASSLGTGDLYGYTF.

This chain's CDR3 is CSVSFQAVETQYF. The CDR3 DNA reads TGCAGCGTTAGTTTTCAGGCTGTGGAGACCCAGTACTTC. This rearrangement joins TRBV29-1 to TRBJ2-5, with D unclear. The ends were cut back, 5 bases at V and 5 bases at J, with 15 bases in the middle. In germline, CDR1 is SQVTM, CDR2 ANQGSEA. This CDR3 is 13 amino acids long.

This chain uses TRBV4-3 with TRBJ2-6; maybe TRBD1 (5 bases). Germline lookup yields CDR1 LGHNA and CDR2 YSLEER. The CDR3 length is 16 residues. Between the trimmed V and J ends, which lost 4 bases and 4 bases, there was a span of 14 bases. Written as DNA, the CDR3 is TGCGCCAGCAGCCTTGAATTAGGGGCGGGGGCCAACGTCCTGACTTTC. Its protein is CASSLELGAGANVLTF.

The genes are TRBV20-1 and TRBJ2-3, with D unresolved. This CDR3 spans 10 amino acids. V was shortened by 0 bases and J by 7 bases, with 2 bases between the two germline ends. From germline, CDR1 is DFQATT and CDR2 SNEGSKA (reference sequence). This CDR3 is CSAREYTQYF. The CDR3 region has the DNA TGCAGTGCTAGAGAGTATACGCAGTATTTT.

The J gene is TRBJ2-3, the V gene TRBV20-1; D possibly corresponds to TRBD2 (6 bases). This CDR3 spans 14 amino acids. CDR1 is DFQATT and CDR2 is SNEGSKA in the germline V gene (reference sequence). Trimming shortened V by 0 bases and J by 10 bases, and 17 bases separated the two germline ends. The CDR3 spells CSARDRRGRQAQYF. The CDR3 region has the DNA TGCAGTGCTAGAGATAGGCGGGGCCGGCAAGCGCAGTATTTT.

This chain uses TRBV5-4 with TRBJ2-1; either TRBD1 or TRBD2 may fit D (5 bases each). The V gene's germline CDR1 is SGHNT and CDR2 YYREEE (reference sequence). Between the trimmed V and J ends, which lost 4 bases and 5 bases, there was a span of 13 bases. CDR3 length: 14 residues. CDR3 loop: CASSKPGPNNEQFF. In DNA form, the CDR3 reads TGTGCCAGCAGCAAACCGGGACCTAACAATGAGCAGTTCTTC.

J is TRBJ2-1 and V is TRBV3-1; TRBD2 matches at 8 bases. The CDR3 is made up of 17 amino acids. The trim removed 0 bases at V and 7 bases at J, leaving 11 bases unmatched. CDR1 and CDR2 (germline): LGHDT, YNNKEL (reference sequence). The CDR3 sequence is CASSQEVGRGARNEQFF. The CDR3 region has the DNA TGTGCCAGCAGCCAAGAGGTTGGGCGGGGGGCCCGGAATGAGCAGTTCTTC.

The genes are TRBV15 and TRBJ1-2; D is possibly TRBD1 (5 bases). The CDR3 consists of 13 residues. The germline V gene has CDR1 LNHNV and CDR2 YYDKDF (reference sequence). V shed 8 bases and J shed 7 bases, with 17 bases lying between them. In DNA form, the CDR3 reads TGTGCCACCTCCAAGGGACTCGAGCGTGGCTACACCTTC. This encodes CATSKGLERGYTF.

The chain uses TRBV4-3 and TRBJ2-3; 8 bases are a match to TRBD2. The CDR3 contains 16 residues. Trimming at V came to 3 bases and at J to 1 base, leaving 6 bases not matched to a gene. Germline values: CDR1 LGHNA, CDR2 YSLEER. CDR3 sequence reads: CASSQESRGGTDTQYF. As DNA, the CDR3 is TGCGCCAGCAGCCAGGAATCGCGGGGGGGCACAGATACGCAGTATTTT.

The chain carries TRBV7-9 and TRBJ2-7; 10 bases fit TRBD2. Germline CDR1 is SEHNR and CDR2 is FQNEAQ (reference sequence). V trimming: 7 bases; J trimming: 0 bases; junction bases outside the gene matches: 3. The CDR3 extends over 14 amino acids. CDR3 DNA: TGTGCCAGCATAGCGGGGGGCTTCTCCTACGAGCAGTACTTC. Protein sequence: CASIAGGFSYEQYF. The full variable domain, in which reference TRBV7-9 and TRBJ2-7 provide the parts outside the CDR3, is DTGVSQNPRHKITKRGQNVTFRCDPISEHNRLYWYRQTLGQGPEFLTYFQNEAQLEKSRLLSDRFSAERPKGSFSTLEIQRTEQGDSAMYLCASIAGGFSYEQYFGPGTRLTVT.

V gene TRBV6-2 or TRBV6-3 combines with J gene TRBJ1-2; D not resolved. V was pared by 11 bases and J by 3 bases, with 13 bases between. CDR1 is MNHEY, CDR2 SVGEGT, per germline. This CDR3 comprises 12 residues. The CDR3 spells CARARVDYGYTF. CDR3 DNA: TGTGCCCGAGCAAGAGTGGACTATGGCTACACCTTC.

This clonotype was picked up one time. The chain joins TRBV29-1 to TRBJ2-3, with 12 bases fitting TRBD1. The CDR3 has 18 amino acids. CDR1 and CDR2 (germline): SQVTM, ANQGSEA. V was clipped by 3 bases and J by 2 bases; unmatched bases: 12. The CDR3 region is CSVDAWDRGPPVTDTQYF. The CDR3 DNA reads TGCAGCGTTGATGCTTGGGACAGGGGGCCCCCCGTCACAGATACGCAGTATTTT.

This clonotype was seen once. The chain is built from TRBV3-1 and TRBJ1-6, with 7 nucleotides matching TRBD1. This CDR3 comprises 15 residues. The V and J ends lost 3 bases and 7 bases, in that order; junction bases with no gene match: 6. Germline V gene data show CDR1 as LGHDT and CDR2 as YNNKEL (reference sequence). The CDR3 nucleotides are TGTGCCAGCAGCCATCCGGGACAGATAAATTCACCCCTCCACTTT. As protein: CASSHPGQINSPLHF.

CDR3 DNA sequence: TGTGCCAGCCGTACTAGCGGATCCTACAATGAGCAGTTCTTC. The encoded protein is CASRTSGSYNEQFF. The chain combines TRBV6-5 with TRBJ2-1; 8 bases fit TRBD2. The germline V gene encodes CDR1 MNHEY and CDR2 SVGAGI. This CDR3 spans 14 amino acids. The junction had 4 bases not matched to a gene; V was cut back by 8 bases and J by 1 base.

The chain employs TRBV20-1 and TRBJ2-7; the D call may be TRBD1 or TRBD2 (5 bases each). Deletions cut 6 bases from V and 2 bases from J, with 17 bases between. Germline V gene sequence: CDR1 DFQATT, CDR2 SNEGSKA (reference sequence). This CDR3 spans 14 amino acids. CDR3 region: CSALPVRGAYEQYF. DNA of the CDR3: TGCAGTGCCCTCCCGGTGAGAGGGGCCTACGAGCAGTACTTC.

This chain links TRBV4-1 with TRBJ2-2; the match to TRBD2 covers 9 bases. The germline V gene has CDR1 MGHRA and CDR2 YSYEKL. Losses at the gene ends were 0 bases for V and 5 bases for J; bases not matched to a gene: 4. The CDR3 totals 16 residues. The CDR3 coding sequence is TGCGCCAGCAGCCAAGAAATCCTAGCGGGGACCGGGGAGCTGTTTTTT. Translation gives CASSQEILAGTGELFF.

The V and J genes are TRBV5-1 and TRBJ2-3; D is unresolved. Per germline, CDR1 SGHRS and CDR2 YFSETQ. V was shortened by 3 bases and J by 6 bases, with 11 bases between the two germline ends. The CDR3 runs to 13 residues. CDR3: CASSSNHRDTQYF. CDR3 DNA: TGCGCCAGCAGCTCGAACCATAGGGATACGCAGTATTTT.

The chain is built from TRBV11-2 and TRBJ2-1; 11 bases line up with TRBD2. The trim removed 6 bases at V and 8 bases at J, leaving 15 bases unmatched. The germline CDR1 and CDR2 sequences are SGHAT and FQNNGV. The CDR3 consists of 17 residues. DNA of the CDR3: TGTGCCAGCAGGCCACCATATAGCGGGGGGGCGGGCGATGAGCAGTTCTTC. Residues: CASRPPYSGGAGDEQFF.

The chain links TRBV25-1 to TRBJ1-2, with 8 bases fitting TRBD1. CDR1 MGHDK and CDR2 SYGVNS come from the germline V gene. Trimming took 2 bases from V and 6 from J; bases not matched to a gene: 11. The CDR3 is 16 amino acids. CDR3 nucleotides: TGTGCCAGCAGTGAAGCGAGACGGACAGGGAAGGATGGCTACACCTTC. Its protein product is CASSEARRTGKDGYTF.